This T cell receptor beta chain originates from a study of shared clonotypes between healthy human individuals. This clone was seen just once. The CDR3 is made up of 16 amino acids. V was trimmed by 2 bases and J by 4 bases, leaving 16 bases between them. Germline V gene sequence: CDR1 SGHNT, CDR2 YENEEA. Study processing details: Junction-only sequences produced by ImmunoSEQ had no quality scores, so filtering differed. The data were produced by immunoSEQ multiplex PCR, yet TCRdb's version contains in-frame clones alone and is incomplete. Clone size and the V and J calls come from that table; the DNA yielded D and trimming. The table records roughly 490,000 clones, over 60% of them present only once.

The TCR comes from a woman aged 40 to 50 in good health. Some clones in this sample may be carry-over from other donors' samples. Sequencing input: PBMCs. The rearrangement joins TRBV11-3 to TRBJ2-3, with D tentatively TRBD2 (6 bases). CDR3 coding DNA: TGTGCCAGCAGCTTATTAGGGGCGGGAACCCCAGATACGCAGTATTTT. Its protein product is CASSLLGAGTPDTQYF.